Below, 6 T cell receptor beta chains from the same sample are listed, as sequenced in a study of blood T cell repertoires in COVID-19. Using immunoSEQ multiplex PCR, the repertoire was profiled, and TCRdb retains in-frame clones only, with some absent. The data show hundreds of thousands of clones, 85% to 90% seen once. The sequenced sample was PBMCs or T cells enriched from blood (not recorded which). These receptors all stem from a man aged 45-65 years who had been exposed to COVID-19.

The gene calls are TRBV28 and TRBJ1-1; possibly TRBD1 for D (5 bases). V lost 3 bases to trimming and J lost 1 base, with 12 bases between them. CDR1 and CDR2 from the germline V gene are MDHEN and SYDVKM. The CDR3 is 15 amino acids. This CDR3 reads CASSLQGHPNTEAFF. CDR3 DNA: TGTGCCAGCAGTTTGCAAGGACACCCGAACACTGAAGCTTTCTTT.

The chain employs TRBV28 and TRBJ2-5, with D possibly matching TRBD1 (7 bases). V dropped 6 bases and J dropped 7 bases, with 18 bases sitting between them. The germline V gene has CDR1 MDHEN and CDR2 SYDVKM. This CDR3 is 14 amino acids long. The DNA for the CDR3 is TGTGCCAGCAGCGGAGGGGGCACTACTAGGACCCAGTACTTC. Amino acid sequence: CASSGGGTTRTQYF.

The rearrangement links TRBV5-1 to TRBJ2-3; 9 bases fit TRBD1. Germline lookup yields CDR1 SGHRS and CDR2 YFSETQ. V was pared by 4 bases and J by 0 bases, with 6 bases of the junction left unmatched. CDR3 length equals 16 residues. CDR3 loop: CASSPGQGLSTDTQYF. Written as DNA, the CDR3 is TGCGCCAGCAGCCCGGGACAGGGTCTGAGCACAGATACGCAGTATTTT.

The genes are TRBV5-4 and TRBJ2-5; the D gene is possibly TRBD2 (6 bases). V was shortened by 4 bases and J by 2 bases, with 15 bases between the two germline ends. Germline CDR1 reads SGHNT; CDR2 reads YYREEE (reference sequence). The CDR3 is 15 residues long. For the CDR3, the DNA is TGTGCCAGCAGCGCCGGGAGATCTACTCAAGAGACCCAGTACTTC. This gives the protein CASSAGRSTQETQYF.

The gene calls are TRBV19 and TRBJ1-6; no clear D. Germline V gene data show CDR1 as LNHDA and CDR2 as SQIVND (reference sequence). V lost 3 bases, J lost 0 bases, and 9 bases lay in between. The CDR3 is 16 residues long. CDR3 residues: CASSIRESSYNSPLHF. In DNA, the CDR3 is TGTGCCAGTAGTATTCGGGAGAGCTCCTATAATTCACCCCTCCACTTT.

This clone appeared once. V is TRBV10-2 and J is TRBJ2-6; 10 nucleotides agree with TRBD1. J gave up 1 base and V 3 bases, and 9 bases lay outside the gene matches. The CDR3 covers 19 residues. Germline-derived CDR1 and CDR2 are WSHSY and SAAADI. The CDR3 protein is CASSDPRRTGGSGANVLTF. The CDR3 coding sequence is TGCGCCAGCAGTGATCCCCGTAGGACAGGGGGATCTGGGGCCAACGTCCTGACTTTC.